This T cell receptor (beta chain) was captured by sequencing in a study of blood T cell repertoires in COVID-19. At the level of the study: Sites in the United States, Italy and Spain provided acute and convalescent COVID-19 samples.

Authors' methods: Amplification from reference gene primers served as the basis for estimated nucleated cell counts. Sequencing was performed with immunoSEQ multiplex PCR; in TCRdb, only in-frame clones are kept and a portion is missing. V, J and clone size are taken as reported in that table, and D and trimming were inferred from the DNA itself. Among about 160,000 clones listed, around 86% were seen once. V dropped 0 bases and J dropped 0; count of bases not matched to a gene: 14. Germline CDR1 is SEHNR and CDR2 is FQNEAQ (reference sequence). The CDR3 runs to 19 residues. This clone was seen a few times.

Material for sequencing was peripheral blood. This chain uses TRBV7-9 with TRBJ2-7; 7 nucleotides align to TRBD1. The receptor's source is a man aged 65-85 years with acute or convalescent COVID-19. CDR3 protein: CASSLARQGASTSSYEQYF. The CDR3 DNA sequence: TGTGCCAGCAGCTTAGCTCGACAGGGCGCGAGTACTAGCTCCTACGAGCAGTACTTC.